The 20 T cell receptor beta chains below come from one sample, sequenced in a study of long-term antiretroviral therapy in people with HIV. The assay used was immunoSEQ (version v3.0), run at survey level. Clones were sequenced by immunoSEQ multiplex PCR, and TCRdb holds only the in-frame ones, with some missing. The sample gives more than 20,000 clones, more than 85% of which show up once; around 3.6% is in the top ten. The sample here was unsorted PBMCs, taken 1.9 years after starting antiretroviral therapy. All receptors derive from a woman in her 30s with HIV.

Regarding this clone: The junction departs from the called germline gene at one end, perhaps through a read error. The J gene is TRBJ1-6, the V gene TRBV7-9; a possible D gene is TRBD1 (6 bases). The CDR3 sequence is 14 residues long. The germline gives CDR1 SEHNR, CDR2 FQNEAQ (reference sequence). CDR3 residues: CASTLGGNNSPLHF. CDR3 sequence (DNA): TGTGCCAGCACCTTAGGGGGTAATAATTCACCCCTCCACTTT.

The chain recombines TRBV6-1 with TRBJ1-2; D gene uncertain. The CDR3 covers 14 residues. V was trimmed by 2 bases and J by 6 bases, leaving 13 bases between them. CDR1 MNHNS and CDR2 SASEGT come from the germline V gene. In nucleotides, the CDR3 is TGTGCCAGCAGTGAAATCGGTAACGCCGATGGCTACACCTTC. As protein: CASSEIGNADGYTF.

The chain carries TRBV7-2 and TRBJ2-7; no reliable D call. This CDR3 is 13 amino acids long. V was pared by 1 base and J by 2 bases, with 6 bases between. Germline CDR1 is SGHTA and CDR2 is FQGNSA. CDR3 in amino acids: CASSLVSAYEQYF. CDR3 sequence (DNA): TGTGCCAGCAGCTTAGTTTCTGCCTACGAGCAGTACTTC.

The chain employs TRBV5-1 and TRBJ1-5, with D possibly matching TRBD1 (5 bases). This CDR3 region has 17 residues. V was pared by 0 bases and J by 5 bases, with 18 bases between. In germline, CDR1 is SGHRS, CDR2 YFSETQ. The CDR3 loop is CASSLVRGAPRDQPQHF. CDR3 DNA: TGCGCCAGCAGCTTGGTACGAGGGGCCCCGAGGGATCAGCCCCAGCATTTT.

The chain couples TRBV5-1 to TRBJ1-1; D is possibly TRBD1 (5 bases). CDR1 is SGHRS, CDR2 YFSETQ, per germline. The CDR3 contains 15 residues. V lost 3 bases, J lost 0 bases, and 12 bases lay in between. The CDR3 bases are TGCGCCAGCAGCTCCTTAGGGGCGTTGAACACTGAAGCTTTCTTT. Protein sequence: CASSSLGALNTEAFF.

The CDR3 protein is CANPLGGSGTDTQYF. CDR3 in DNA: TGTGCCAACCCCTTGGGGGGGTCCGGCACAGATACGCAGTATTTT. The chain joins TRBV5-6 to TRBJ2-3; 7 nucleotides match TRBD2. J lost 1 base, V lost 9 bases, and 11 bases had no gene match. This CDR3 comprises 15 residues. Looked up from germline, CDR1 is SGHDT and CDR2 is YYEEEE.

This clone has a handful of counts. This chain links TRBV18 with TRBJ1-6; 7 bases are shared with TRBD1. J lost 3 bases, V lost 0 bases, and 2 bases had no gene match. The CDR3 is 16 amino acids. Germline CDR1 and CDR2: KGHSH and LQKENI. The chain's CDR3 is CASSPPGQNYNSPLHF. Written as DNA, the CDR3 is TGTGCCAGCTCACCACCGGGACAGAACTATAATTCACCCCTCCACTTT.

This rearrangement joins TRBV15 to TRBJ2-5; no clear D. CDR1 LNHNV and CDR2 YYDKDF come from the germline V gene (reference sequence). This CDR3 is built from 13 residues. V lost 0 bases and J 4 bases, leaving 6 bases between the germline ends. The chain's CDR3 is CATSRDLGETQYF. The DNA for the CDR3 is TGTGCCACCAGCAGAGATCTGGGAGAGACCCAGTACTTC.

V and J are TRBV5-1 and TRBJ2-6; no firm D call. The CDR3 runs 16 residues. CDR1 is SGHRS, CDR2 YFSETQ, per germline. V lost 0 bases to trimming and J lost 0 bases, with 7 bases between them. CDR3 residues: CASSLESNSGANVLTF. The CDR3 bases are TGCGCCAGCAGCTTGGAAAGTAACTCTGGGGCCAACGTCCTGACTTTC.

This clone was seen only once. The chain joins TRBV27 to TRBJ2-5, with D tentatively TRBD1 (5 bases). Trimming removed 6 bases from V and 3 bases from J, with 11 bases in between. The CDR3 spans 13 residues. CDR1 is MNHEY, CDR2 SMNVEV, per germline (reference sequence). CDR3 DNA: TGTGCCAGCAGCCGCCCAGGGAAAGAGACCCAGTACTTC. As protein: CASSRPGKETQYF.

The chain links TRBV14 to TRBJ1-2; TRBD1 matches 7 bases. The CDR3 runs 15 residues. Germline CDR1 reads SGHDN; CDR2 reads FVKESK. With V trimmed by 0 bases and J by 7 bases, 8 bases remained unmatched. The CDR3 sequence is CASSQEGRGRFGYTF. In nucleotides, the CDR3 is TGTGCCAGCAGCCAAGAGGGCAGGGGGAGGTTTGGCTACACCTTC.

The chain is built from TRBV4-2 and TRBJ2-5; TRBD2 matches 8 bases. Germline CDR1 reads LGHNA; CDR2 reads YNFKEQ. V was clipped by 0 bases and J by 2 bases; unmatched bases: 11. The CDR3 is made up of 18 amino acids. The CDR3 loop reads CASSQDLSGGATQETQYF. CDR3 DNA sequence: TGTGCCAGCAGCCAAGACCTCAGCGGGGGTGCAACTCAAGAGACCCAGTACTTC.

The gene calls are TRBV6-1 and TRBJ1-5, with TRBD1 as a possible D gene (6 bases). The CDR3 totals 15 residues. V was clipped by 6 bases and J by 4 bases, with 16 bases between them. In germline, CDR1 is MNHNS, CDR2 SASEGT. The CDR3 spells CASRDPGVRNQPQHF. The CDR3 DNA follows: TGTGCCAGCAGAGATCCAGGGGTCCGGAATCAGCCCCAGCATTTT.

The chain has TRBV7-2 and TRBJ2-1; 10 bases map to TRBD2. Trimming cost V 6 bases and J 10 bases; bases outside gene matches: 6. CDR1 SGHTA and CDR2 FQGNSA come from the germline V gene. CDR3 length: 13 amino acids. The CDR3 nucleotides read TGTGCCAGCAGGCGGAGCGGGGGGGGAGAGCAGTTCTTC. It codes for CASRRSGGGEQFF.

This clone was detected a few times. The CDR3 loop is CATSPRGPNSGYTF. The CDR3 region has the DNA TGTGCCACCAGCCCCCGCGGCCCCAATAGTGGCTACACCTTC. The chain employs TRBV15 and TRBJ1-2; D is unresolved. Germline loops: CDR1 LNHNV, CDR2 YYDKDF (reference sequence). The CDR3 contains 14 residues. Trimming removed 5 bases at V and 7 bases at J, with 17 bases between.

The J gene is TRBJ1-3, the V gene TRBV7-6; a weak D match, TRBD1 (6 bases). The V gene lost 6 bases and the J gene lost 0 bases, with 27 bases spanning the gap. The CDR3 is 20 amino acids. CDR1 and CDR2 from the germline V gene are SGHVS and FNYEAQ. The CDR3 reads CASSKNPQGLLKNSGNTIYF. CDR3 nucleotides: TGTGCCAGCAGTAAAAATCCTCAGGGGTTACTAAAAAACTCTGGAAACACCATATATTTT.

This chain joins TRBV6-1 and TRBJ1-4; tentatively, D is TRBD1 (6 bases). Trimming took off 7 bases at V and 4 bases at J, with 16 bases between the two ends. Germline assignment: CDR1 MNHNS and CDR2 SASEGT. The CDR3 is made up of 15 amino acids. The CDR3 region has the DNA TGTGCCAGCAATTTAGGACAGATATATAATGAAAAACTGTTTTTT. It specifies CASNLGQIYNEKLFF.

The chain links TRBV30 to TRBJ1-2; 8 positions agree with TRBD1. The V gene's germline CDR1 is GTSNPN and CDR2 SVGIG (reference sequence). This CDR3 has 15 residues. Germline trimming cut 5 bases from V and 6 bases from J; bases unmatched to any gene: 14. The CDR3 spells CAWGRDRLGVDGYTF. In DNA form, the CDR3 reads TGTGCCTGGGGAAGGGACAGGTTGGGTGTGGATGGCTACACCTTC.

This chain links TRBV5-6 with TRBJ2-7; D might be TRBD1 or TRBD2, each matching 5 bases. Per the germline V gene, CDR1 is SGHDT and CDR2 is YYEEEE. V was trimmed by 6 bases and J by 3 bases, leaving 16 bases between them. The CDR3 is 14 residues long. The CDR3 spells CASKLHRDVYEQYF. The CDR3 nucleotides are TGTGCCAGCAAGTTACACCGGGACGTCTACGAGCAGTACTTC.

CDR3 region: CASSYSGGLGTEAFF. CDR3 nucleotides: TGTGCCAGCAGTTACTCTGGGGGGCTCGGCACTGAAGCTTTCTTT. The chain recombines TRBV6-6 with TRBJ1-1, with D maybe TRBD1 (6 bases). V was shortened by 0 bases and J by 4 bases, with 12 bases between the two germline ends. The CDR3 totals 15 residues. Germline lookup yields CDR1 MNHNY and CDR2 SVGAGI (reference sequence).